Presented here are 4 T cell receptor beta chains from one specimen sequenced in a study of OX40 agonist ivuxolimab in advanced cancers. Sequencing used immunoSEQ multiplex PCR; TCRdb keeps in-frame clones, though not all of them. The repertoire includes about 77,000 clones, roughly 90% of them detected once, and less than 3% sits in the top ten. The specimen was CD4+ or CD8+ T cells sorted from blood, collected in a trial of the OX40 agonist ivuxolimab. The origin of the receptors is an adult with an advanced solid tumor such as melanoma, head and neck, liver or kidney cancer.

Concerning this clone itself: This same CDR3 is encoded by further DNA sequences in the sample. V is TRBV7-8 and J is TRBJ1-1; TRBD1 is a possible D gene (5 bases). Trimming shortened V by 3 bases and J by 1 base, and 6 bases separated the two germline ends. Germline-derived CDR1 and CDR2 are SGHVS and FQNEAQ. The CDR3 covers 13 residues. Here the CDR3 DNA reads TGTGCCAGCAGCTTTCAGGGGAACACTGAAGCTTTCTTT. Its protein is CASSFQGNTEAFF.

The chain combines TRBV6-5 with TRBJ2-2, with D possibly TRBD1 on 8 matching bases. This CDR3 region has 15 residues. V lost 7 bases to trimming and J lost 4 bases, with 16 bases between them. CDR1 and CDR2 from the germline V gene are MNHEY and SVGAGI. The CDR3 DNA sequence: TGTGCCAGCACCGAGAACAGGGGGGGCACCGGGGAGCTGTTTTTT. Protein: CASTENRGGTGELFF.

The V and J genes are TRBV28 and TRBJ1-6, with D perhaps matching TRBD1 (5 bases). Deletions cut 9 bases from V and 6 bases from J, with 18 bases between. The CDR3 consists of 15 residues. Germline CDR1 reads MDHEN; CDR2 reads SYDVKM. The CDR3 sequence is CASHAGARGNSPLHF. The CDR3 nucleotides are TGTGCCAGTCACGCCGGGGCCAGAGGTAATTCACCCCTCCACTTT.

V is TRBV15 and J is TRBJ2-5; 8 bases match TRBD1. V shed 0 bases and J 5 bases; nucleotides not matched to a gene: 5. This CDR3 is built from 15 residues. Germline lookup yields CDR1 LNHNV and CDR2 YYDKDF (reference sequence). CDR3 sequence reads: CATSREGQGGETQYF. The DNA of the CDR3 is TGTGCCACCAGCAGAGAAGGACAGGGAGGCGAGACCCAGTACTTC.